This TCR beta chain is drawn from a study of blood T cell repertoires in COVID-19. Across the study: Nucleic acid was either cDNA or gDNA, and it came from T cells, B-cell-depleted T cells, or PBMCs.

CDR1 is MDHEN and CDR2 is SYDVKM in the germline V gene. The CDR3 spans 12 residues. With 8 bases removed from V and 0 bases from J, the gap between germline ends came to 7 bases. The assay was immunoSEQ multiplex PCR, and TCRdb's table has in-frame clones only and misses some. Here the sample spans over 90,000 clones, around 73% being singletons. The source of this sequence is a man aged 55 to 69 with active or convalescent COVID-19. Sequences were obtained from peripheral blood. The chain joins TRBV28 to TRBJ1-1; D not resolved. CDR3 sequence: CASGLLNTEAFF. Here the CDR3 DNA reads TGTGCCAGCGGACTCCTGAACACTGAAGCTTTCTTT.